This entry lists 32 T cell receptor beta chains sequenced from one sample in a study of shared clonotypes between healthy human individuals. As defined, naive CD8 cells were CD45RO-negative and positively selected for CCR7, with terminally differentiated effector memory CD45RA+ cells excluded. Some clones are missing from TCRdb's copy, which holds only in-frame ones; the method was immunoSEQ multiplex PCR. Of approximately 2,000,000 clones listed, 93% were seen once; the top ten hold around 1.8%. Sequenced sample: naive CD8+ T cells from PBMCs. These receptors all come from a man between 18 and 35 years old in good health. Some clones in this sample may be carry-over from other donors' samples.

This clone was seen just once. The rearrangement uses TRBV4-1 and TRBJ2-7; 7 nucleotides agree with TRBD2. Germline V CDR1 and CDR2: MGHRA, YSYEKL. V was pared by 4 bases and J by 2 bases, with 11 bases of the junction left unmatched. The CDR3 runs 16 residues. The CDR3, as DNA: TGCGCCAGCAGCCCCTCGGGGTTGGGGGGGGCCTACGAGCAGTACTTC. This sequence encodes CASSPSGLGGAYEQYF.

J is TRBJ2-3 and V is TRBV7-6; 11 bases line up with TRBD2. V shed 3 bases and J 1 base; nucleotides not matched to a gene: 9. The germline V gene encodes CDR1 SGHVS and CDR2 FNYEAQ. The length of the CDR3 is 18 residues. CDR3 residues: CASSFGTSGAEGTDTQYF. In nucleotides, the CDR3 is TGTGCCAGCAGCTTCGGGACTAGCGGCGCGGAGGGCACAGATACGCAGTATTTT.

This clone has a single count. The chain has TRBV5-6 and TRBJ2-7; 8 bases fit TRBD2. The CDR3 consists of 12 residues. Trimming took 5 bases from V and 5 from J; bases not matched to a gene: 3. Germline-derived CDR1 and CDR2 are SGHDT and YYEEEE. CDR3 nucleotide sequence: TGTGCCAGCAGTCGGGGGGGCCACGAGCAGTACTTC. Translating it yields CASSRGGHEQYF.

Details on this clone: In the same sample, other DNA sequences code for this CDR3. The chain has TRBV7-9 and TRBJ2-7, with unresolved D. CDR1 is SEHNR, CDR2 FQNEAQ, per germline (reference sequence). Trimming cost V 2 bases and J 6 bases, with 8 bases left between them. The CDR3 length is 12 residues. CDR3 DNA sequence: TGTGCCAGCAGCTTACTCGGATCCGAGCAGTACTTC. It encodes CASSLLGSEQYF.

The V call is TRBV7-9, the J call TRBJ2-1, with 13 bases identical to TRBD2. Per the germline V gene, CDR1 is SEHNR and CDR2 is FQNEAQ (reference sequence). This CDR3 has 16 amino acids. The V gene end was trimmed by 3 bases and the J gene end by 7 bases; junction bases not matched to a gene: 6. CDR3 loop: CASSFGGLAGSNEQFF. CDR3 DNA sequence: TGTGCCAGCAGCTTTGGGGGACTAGCGGGAAGTAATGAGCAGTTCTTC.

The CDR3 region has the DNA TGTGCCAGCAGTGCCCGCGGGACAACCACTGAAGCTTTCTTT. This sequence encodes CASSARGTTTEAFF. This sequence joins TRBV28 and TRBJ1-1; a weak D match, TRBD1 (6 bases). V lost 5 bases to trimming and J lost 4 bases, with 14 bases between them. This CDR3 contains 14 residues. Germline CDR1 is MDHEN and CDR2 is SYDVKM.

Only one count was recorded for this clone. The J gene is TRBJ2-1, the V gene TRBV4-3; 11 bases fit TRBD2. The CDR3 sequence is 14 residues long. V lost 2 bases to trimming and J lost 9 bases; unmatched junction nucleotides: 3. Germline V gene sequence: CDR1 LGHNA, CDR2 YSLEER. In nucleotides, the CDR3 is TGCGCCAGCAGCCAAATGCTAGCGGGAGGTGAGCAGTTCTTC. The encoded protein is CASSQMLAGGEQFF.

This chain connects TRBV30 to TRBJ1-2; no definite D call. The V gene lost 0 bases and the J gene lost 11 bases, with 19 bases spanning the gap. The CDR3 sequence is 14 residues long. In germline, CDR1 is GTSNPN, CDR2 SVGIG (reference sequence). The CDR3 loop is CAWSVWQARQSYTF. CDR3 bases: TGTGCCTGGAGTGTATGGCAGGCCCGGCAGAGTTACACCTTC.

Remarks on this clone: A much larger clone is a single base away; this may be a read error. The sample holds other DNA sequences that translate to the same CDR3. V is TRBV7-3 and J is TRBJ2-3; maybe TRBD2 (6 bases). This CDR3 spans 13 amino acids. The V end was cut by 2 bases, the J end by 3 bases, with 6 bases between. CDR1 is SGHTA and CDR2 is FQGTGA in the germline V gene. CDR3 sequence (DNA): TGTGCCAGCAGCTTAGGGGGGACAGATACGCAGTATTTT. The encoded protein is CASSLGGTDTQYF. Filled out from reference TRBV7-3 and TRBJ2-3, the complete variable domain reads GAGVSQTPSNKVTEKGKYVELRCDPISGHTALYWYRQSLGQGPEFLIYFQGTGAADDSGLPNDRFFAVRPEGSVSTLKIQRTERGDSAVYLCASSLGGTDTQYFGPGTRLTVL.

The genes are TRBV6-1 and TRBJ2-7; D not resolved. Trimming pared 2 bases from V and 1 base from J, leaving 15 bases between. This CDR3 has 16 amino acids. CDR1 MNHNS and CDR2 SASEGT come from the germline V gene. The CDR3 bases are TGTGCCAGCAGTGAATTTTCCTTGAGTGAATCCTACGAGCAGTACTTC. This encodes CASSEFSLSESYEQYF.

This clone appeared a single time. The chain links TRBV7-9 to TRBJ1-4; unclear D gene. V was shortened by 7 bases and J by 7 bases, with 16 bases between the two germline ends. CDR1 is SEHNR, CDR2 FQNEAQ, per germline (reference sequence). The CDR3 runs to 14 residues. Here the CDR3 reads CASTKLGLAEKLFF. The CDR3 DNA sequence: TGTGCCAGCACCAAATTGGGGTTGGCTGAAAAACTGTTTTTT.

The chain is built from TRBV27 and TRBJ2-1; 9 bases map to TRBD1. The CDR3 runs 13 residues. The V segment lost 4 bases and the J segment 7 bases; nucleotides outside the gene matches: 2. The germline V gene encodes CDR1 MNHEY and CDR2 SMNVEV (reference sequence). The CDR3 nucleotides read TGTGCCAGCAGTTGGGACAGGGCAAATGAGCAGTTCTTC. Translation gives CASSWDRANEQFF.

This clone appeared a single time. The V call is TRBV13, the J call TRBJ2-7; 7 nucleotides line up with TRBD2. The CDR3 consists of 15 residues. V gave up 3 bases and J gave up 4 bases; unmatched junction bases: 9. Germline CDR1 PRHDT, CDR2 FYEKMQ (reference sequence). The CDR3 reads CASSFLGEGHYEQYF. The CDR3 region has the DNA TGTGCCAGCAGCTTTTTGGGGGAGGGCCATTACGAGCAGTACTTC.

This chain uses TRBV28 with TRBJ1-1; perhaps TRBD1 as D (5 bases). The CDR3 has 13 amino acids. V was shortened by 5 bases and J by 1 base, with 8 bases between the two germline ends. Germline V gene lookup returns CDR1 MDHEN and CDR2 SYDVKM. CDR3: CASSQTANTEAFF. CDR3 in DNA: TGTGCCAGCAGTCAGACAGCGAACACTGAAGCTTTCTTT.

Only a few counts were recorded for this clone. The chain joins TRBV30 to TRBJ1-1, with 7 bases lining up with TRBD1. This CDR3 contains 16 residues. After removal of 2 bases from V and 0 bases from J, the junction contained 9 bases not matched to a gene. The germline CDR1 and CDR2 sequences are GTSNPN and SVGIG (reference sequence). The CDR3 is CAWSPSTGRLNTEAFF. The CDR3 coding sequence is TGTGCCTGGAGTCCTTCGACAGGGCGGCTGAACACTGAAGCTTTCTTT. Full variable domain (remainder filled in from reference TRBV30 and TRBJ1-1): SQTIHQWPATLVQPVGSPLSLECTVEGTSNPNLYWYRQAAGRGLQLLFYSVGIGQISSEVPQNLSASRPQDRQFILSSKKLLLSDSGFYLCAWSPSTGRLNTEAFFGQGTRLTVV.

The CDR3 DNA sequence: TGTGCCAGTAGTATGGTCGGCGGGAGGTTTGGCTACGAGCAGTACTTC. Protein sequence: CASSMVGGRFGYEQYF. The gene calls are TRBV19 and TRBJ2-7; 8 bases map to TRBD2. The CDR3 runs to 16 residues. The V gene's germline CDR1 is LNHDA and CDR2 SQIVND (reference sequence). V gave up 3 bases and J gave up 3 bases; unmatched junction bases: 10.

The chain carries TRBV7-6 and TRBJ1-5; D is unresolved. CDR1 is SGHVS and CDR2 is FNYEAQ in the germline V gene. V lost 1 base and J 0 bases, leaving 7 bases between the germline ends. The CDR3 runs to 15 residues. CDR3 sequence: CASSLDGNSNQPQHF. In nucleotides, the CDR3 is TGTGCCAGCAGCTTAGACGGGAATAGCAATCAGCCCCAGCATTTT. Using reference TRBV7-6 and TRBJ1-5 for the parts outside the CDR3, the full variable domain is GAGVSQSPRYKVTKRGQDVALRCDPISGHVSLYWYRQALGQGPEFLTYFNYEAQQDKSGLPNDRFSAERPEGSISTLTIQRTEQRDSAMYRCASSLDGNSNQPQHFGDGTRLSIL.

The chain employs TRBV28 and TRBJ1-2; D gene unclear. The CDR3 runs to 16 residues. The V gene's germline CDR1 is MDHEN and CDR2 SYDVKM. The ends were cut back, 6 bases at V and 3 bases at J, with 20 bases in the middle. The CDR3 protein is CASRNPKEGIDYGYTF. As DNA, the CDR3 is TGTGCCAGCAGAAATCCGAAGGAGGGTATCGACTATGGCTACACCTTC.

The genes are TRBV19 and TRBJ1-1; no clear D gene. The CDR3 totals 14 residues. The V and J ends lost 7 bases and 0 bases respectively, with 12 bases between them. The germline V gene has CDR1 LNHDA and CDR2 SQIVND (reference sequence). The DNA for the CDR3 is TGTGCCAGTACCGTCGGACCGATGAACACTGAAGCTTTCTTT. Encoded protein: CASTVGPMNTEAFF.

The J gene is TRBJ2-5, the V gene TRBV27, with D perhaps given as TRBD1 or TRBD2 (5 bases each). This CDR3 comprises 13 residues. Trimming pared 6 bases from V and 2 bases from J, leaving 10 bases between. Germline loops: CDR1 MNHEY, CDR2 SMNVEV (reference sequence). As DNA, the CDR3 is TGTGCCAGCAGAGAAGGGACGCAAGAGACCCAGTACTTC. Translated, it gives CASREGTQETQYF.

The chain has TRBV15 and TRBJ2-2; 8 bases line up with TRBD1. Germline V gives CDR1 LNHNV, CDR2 YYDKDF (reference sequence). Trimming took 2 bases from V and 1 from J; bases not matched to a gene: 9. CDR3 length: 18 amino acids. The CDR3 DNA is TGTGCCACCAGCAGATTACCTCCGGACAGGGAGAACACCGGGGAGCTGTTTTTT. Amino acid sequence: CATSRLPPDRENTGELFF.

The chain couples TRBV5-1 to TRBJ2-7; TRBD2 is a possible D gene (6 bases). The length of the CDR3 is 16 residues. CDR1 and CDR2 (germline): SGHRS, YFSETQ. Trimming took off 4 bases at V and 5 bases at J, with 22 bases between the two ends. CDR3 loop: CASSGGGGGIDNEQYF. Written as DNA, the CDR3 is TGCGCCAGCAGCGGTGGGGGAGGCGGGATTGATAACGAGCAGTACTTC.

This chain connects TRBV7-8 to TRBJ2-1; TRBD2 matches at 7 bases. CDR3 length: 16 residues. Germline CDR1 SGHVS, CDR2 FQNEAQ. Trimming cost V 5 bases and J 2 bases; bases outside gene matches: 9. For the CDR3, the DNA is TGTGCCAGCAGCCTTCTAGCGGCGCGGACCTACAATGAGCAGTTCTTC. Protein: CASSLLAARTYNEQFF.

The CDR3 nucleotides read TGTGCCAGCAGCCACTTACAGGGGTACTCTGGGGCCAACGTCCTGACTTTC. Amino acid sequence: CASSHLQGYSGANVLTF. This chain connects TRBV28 to TRBJ2-6; 7 bases map to TRBD1. J was trimmed by 0 bases and V by 6 bases; bases with no gene match: 8. The V gene's germline CDR1 is MDHEN and CDR2 SYDVKM. This CDR3 is 17 amino acids long.

The rearrangement uses TRBV27 and TRBJ2-1; TRBD2 aligns across 13 bases. Per the germline V gene, CDR1 is MNHEY and CDR2 is SMNVEV (reference sequence). V lost 9 bases, J lost 8 bases, and 7 bases stayed unmatched. The CDR3 consists of 14 residues. CDR3 nucleotides: TGTGCCAGTGGACTAGCGGGAGTGTTCGATGAGCAGTTCTTC. Translated: CASGLAGVFDEQFF.

The chain carries TRBV27 and TRBJ1-1, with D hard to call. The V end lost 2 bases, the J end lost 2 bases, and 9 bases lay between the germline ends. CDR3 length: 14 residues. Germline CDR1 reads MNHEY; CDR2 reads SMNVEV (reference sequence). The DNA for the CDR3 is TGTGCCAGCAGTTTAACGGTCAGTAACACTGAAGCTTTCTTT. Translation gives CASSLTVSNTEAFF.

The rearrangement uses TRBV28 and TRBJ2-7; D unresolved. Trimming took off 3 bases at V and 6 bases at J, with 9 bases between the two ends. The CDR3 runs to 12 residues. CDR1 MDHEN and CDR2 SYDVKM come from the germline V gene. Here the CDR3 DNA reads TGTGCCAGCAGTTTTGGGGTTCCCGAGCAGTACTTC. Encoded protein: CASSFGVPEQYF.

The chain carries TRBV6-6 and TRBJ2-7; D is unresolved. The CDR3 loop spans 11 amino acids. Trimming removed 9 bases at V and 3 bases at J, with 9 bases between. In germline, CDR1 is MNHNY, CDR2 SVGAGI (reference sequence). The DNA of the CDR3 is TGTGCCAGTAGGACCGTCTACGAGCAGTACTTC. This encodes CASRTVYEQYF.

V is TRBV28 and J is TRBJ1-3; weak D call: TRBD1 (6 bases). Trimming shortened V by 3 bases and J by 11 bases, and 14 bases separated the two germline ends. CDR1 MDHEN and CDR2 SYDVKM come from the germline V gene. This CDR3 is 13 amino acids long. CDR3 nucleotides: TGTGCCAGCAGTTTGGATGCAGGGGCCCCCATATATTTT. Its protein is CASSLDAGAPIYF.

J is TRBJ2-3 and V is TRBV7-9; 9 bases agree with TRBD2. Per the germline V gene, CDR1 is SEHNR and CDR2 is FQNEAQ (reference sequence). The CDR3 consists of 16 residues. V lost 5 bases and J lost 6; bases outside the gene matches: 12. The CDR3 protein is CASSPETSGWEDTQYF. The CDR3 DNA reads as TGTGCCAGCAGCCCCGAGACTAGCGGATGGGAGGATACGCAGTATTTT.

This clone was picked up a small number of times. V gene TRBV6-6 combines with J gene TRBJ1-5, with 8 bases lining up with TRBD1. The V gene end was trimmed by 5 bases and the J gene end by 4 bases; junction bases not matched to a gene: 4. In germline, CDR1 is MNHNY, CDR2 SVGAGI (reference sequence). The CDR3 is 14 residues long. CDR3 bases: TGTGCCAGCAGTGGACAGGGTGGGAATCAGCCCCAGCATTTT. Its translation is CASSGQGGNQPQHF.

The genes are TRBV7-6 and TRBJ2-6, with 9 bases that match TRBD1. This CDR3 is built from 19 residues. Germline-derived CDR1 and CDR2 are SGHVS and FNYEAQ. Losses at the gene ends were 1 base for V and 0 bases for J; bases not matched to a gene: 7. CDR3 in DNA: TGTGCCAGCAGCTTAGAGGACAGGGGAAAGACCTCTGGGGCCAACGTCCTGACTTTC. Its protein is CASSLEDRGKTSGANVLTF.